Listed below are T cell receptor beta chains from one sample, sequenced in a study of blood T cell repertoires in COVID-19. Libraries were prepared by immunoSEQ multiplex PCR; TCRdb keeps only in-frame clonotypes and omits some of them. The data contain under 7,000 clones, roughly 80% of them singletons. Sequences were obtained from peripheral blood. Receptors originate from a human donor in a cohort sampled during active COVID-19. Both conserved end residues are part of each CDR3. The D gene is left open where the match is weak. For some rows the clone size is stated as once, few or many, or as a class when expanded; others skip it.

d_gene: -
v_gene: TRBV4-1
j_gene: TRBJ2-1
abundance: -
CDR3aa: CASSQGSGTLYNEQFF
CDR3nt: TGCGCCAGCAGCCAAGGATCCGGGACTTTGTACAATGAGCAGTTCTTC

d_gene: -
v_gene: TRBV4-2
j_gene: TRBJ2-1
abundance: -
CDR3aa: CASSQDPAGLGYNEQFF
CDR3nt: TGTGCCAGCAGCCAAGATCCGGCGGGCCTCGGCTACAATGAGCAGTTCTTC

d_gene: TRBD2
v_gene: TRBV4-1
j_gene: TRBJ2-1
abundance: once
CDR3aa: CASSQGPASGSKNEQFF
CDR3nt: TGCGCCAGCAGCCAAGGGCCAGCGAGCGGGAGCAAAAATGAGCAGTTCTTC

d_gene: TRBD1
v_gene: TRBV5-1
j_gene: TRBJ2-5
abundance: -
CDR3aa: CASSPTGGTKTQYF
CDR3nt: TGCGCCAGCAGCCCGACAGGGGGCACGAAGACCCAGTACTTC

d_gene: -
v_gene: TRBV28
j_gene: TRBJ1-1
abundance: few
CDR3aa: CASSSTDRDTEAFF
CDR3nt: TGTGCCAGCAGTTCAACCGACAGAGACACTGAAGCTTTCTTT

d_gene: TRBD2
v_gene: TRBV5-4
j_gene: TRBJ2-3
abundance: -
CDR3aa: CASSPANSGRAVDTQYF
CDR3nt: TGTGCCAGCAGCCCCGCAAATAGCGGGAGGGCGGTGGATACGCAGTATTTT

d_gene: -
v_gene: TRBV28
j_gene: TRBJ2-7
abundance: -
CDR3aa: CASSFAGQLGLEQYF
CDR3nt: TGTGCCAGCAGTTTTGCCGGCCAACTGGGACTCGAGCAGTACTTC

d_gene: -
v_gene: TRBV27
j_gene: TRBJ2-3
abundance: -
CDR3aa: CASSLDRRAVTDTQYF
CDR3nt: TGTGCCAGCAGTTTAGACCGGAGGGCGGTCACAGATACGCAGTATTTT

d_gene: TRBD1
v_gene: TRBV5-1
j_gene: TRBJ1-5
abundance: -
CDR3aa: CASSMGQPNQPQHF
CDR3nt: TGCGCCAGCAGTATGGGACAGCCGAATCAGCCCCAGCATTTT

d_gene: TRBD1
v_gene: TRBV6-4
j_gene: TRBJ2-5
abundance: -
CDR3aa: CASSPGTGGAETQYF
CDR3nt: TGTGCCAGCAGTCCCGGGACAGGGGGCGCTGAGACCCAGTACTTC

d_gene: -
v_gene: TRBV19
j_gene: TRBJ2-2
abundance: -
CDR3aa: CASSIGQTTGELFF
CDR3nt: TGTGCCAGTAGTATCGGACAGACCACCGGGGAGCTGTTTTTT

d_gene: -
v_gene: TRBV19
j_gene: TRBJ2-6
abundance: -
CDR3aa: CASSAAGRSGANVLTF
CDR3nt: TGTGCCAGTAGTGCCGCAGGCCGCTCTGGGGCCAACGTCCTGACTTTC

d_gene: -
v_gene: TRBV6-2/TRBV6-3
j_gene: TRBJ1-1
abundance: -
CDR3aa: CASSKQGAGRGTEAFF
CDR3nt: TGTGCCAGCAGTAAACAGGGCGCTGGGCGTGGCACTGAAGCTTTCTTT

d_gene: -
v_gene: TRBV28
j_gene: TRBJ1-6
abundance: -
CDR3aa: CASSLGEFPLHF
CDR3nt: TGTGCCAGCAGCTTAGGGGAGTTCCCCCTCCACTTT

d_gene: -
v_gene: TRBV14
j_gene: TRBJ2-7
abundance: once
CDR3aa: CASSRASSSYEQYF
CDR3nt: TGTGCCAGCAGCCGGGCCAGTAGCTCCTACGAGCAGTACTTC

d_gene: -
v_gene: TRBV19
j_gene: TRBJ1-1
abundance: -
CDR3aa: CASSTKGEAEAFF
CDR3nt: TGTGCCAGTAGTACCAAAGGTGAGGCTGAAGCTTTCTTT

d_gene: TRBD2
v_gene: TRBV4-3
j_gene: TRBJ2-3
abundance: -
CDR3aa: CASSQEISSTSGFYTQYF
CDR3nt: TGCGCCAGCAGCCAAGAAATTTCAAGTACTAGCGGGTTTTATACGCAGTATTTT

d_gene: -
v_gene: TRBV6-5
j_gene: TRBJ2-7
abundance: -
CDR3aa: CASRPQGQGPRWQYF
CDR3nt: TGTGCCAGCAGACCTCAGGGACAAGGCCCAAGGTGGCAGTACTTC

d_gene: TRBD2
v_gene: TRBV20-1
j_gene: TRBJ2-7
abundance: -
CDR3aa: CSARGDSGDSYEQYF
CDR3nt: TGCAGTGCTCGTGGCGACAGCGGGGATTCCTACGAGCAGTACTTC

d_gene: -
v_gene: TRBV13
j_gene: TRBJ2-5
abundance: -
CDR3aa: CASSLRRGRASQETQYF
CDR3nt: TGTGCCAGCAGCTTAAGGAGGGGACGGGCTTCACAAGAGACCCAGTACTTC

d_gene: TRBD1
v_gene: TRBV7-2
j_gene: TRBJ2-1
abundance: -
CDR3aa: CASSFATGGTQYEQFF
CDR3nt: TGTGCCAGCAGCTTTGCGACAGGGGGTACCCAATATGAGCAGTTCTTC

d_gene: TRBD1
v_gene: TRBV4-2
j_gene: TRBJ1-1
abundance: -
CDR3aa: CASSLDRAGTEAFF
CDR3nt: TGTGCCAGCAGCCTAGACAGGGCGGGGACTGAAGCTTTCTTT

d_gene: TRBD2
v_gene: TRBV5-4
j_gene: TRBJ2-1
abundance: -
CDR3aa: CASSLGVGGKNNEQFF
CDR3nt: TGTGCCAGCAGCTTGGGGGTGGGGGGGAAGAACAATGAGCAGTTCTTC

d_gene: -
v_gene: TRBV27
j_gene: TRBJ2-5
abundance: -
CDR3aa: CASSLAGPGTQYF
CDR3nt: TGTGCCAGCAGTTTAGCGGGACCGGGGACCCAGTACTTC

d_gene: -
v_gene: TRBV28
j_gene: TRBJ2-3
abundance: once
CDR3aa: CASSLGAGTQYF
CDR3nt: TGTGCCAGCAGTTTAGGGGCCGGGACGCAGTATTTT

d_gene: -
v_gene: TRBV4-3
j_gene: TRBJ2-6
abundance: -
CDR3aa: CASSQDRLLSGANVLTF
CDR3nt: TGCGCCAGCAGCCAAGACAGGTTGCTCTCTGGGGCCAACGTCCTGACTTTC

d_gene: TRBD1
v_gene: TRBV2
j_gene: TRBJ1-1
abundance: once
CDR3aa: CASSDRGRRVTEAFF
CDR3nt: TGTGCCAGCAGCGACAGGGGGCGTAGGGTCACTGAAGCTTTCTTT

d_gene: -
v_gene: TRBV28
j_gene: TRBJ2-3
abundance: -
CDR3aa: CASSPQGLGTDTQYF
CDR3nt: TGTGCCAGCAGTCCCCAGGGACTTGGCACAGATACGCAGTATTTT

d_gene: -
v_gene: TRBV5-4
j_gene: TRBJ2-7
abundance: -
CDR3aa: CASSFARTALYGEQYF
CDR3nt: TGTGCCAGCAGCTTCGCTCGTACTGCCCTCTATGGCGAGCAGTACTTC

d_gene: -
v_gene: TRBV7-9
j_gene: TRBJ1-5
abundance: -
CDR3aa: CASSLGDFSNQPQHF
CDR3nt: TGTGCCAGCAGCTTAGGAGATTTCAGCAATCAGCCCCAGCATTTT

d_gene: -
v_gene: TRBV28
j_gene: TRBJ1-1
abundance: few
CDR3aa: CASNPGTNTEAFF
CDR3nt: TGTGCCAGCAATCCAGGCACCAACACTGAAGCTTTCTTT

d_gene: -
v_gene: TRBV19
j_gene: TRBJ2-7
abundance: once
CDR3aa: CASSMGQGGPYEQYF
CDR3nt: TGTGCCAGTAGTATGGGGCAGGGGGGCCCCTACGAGCAGTACTTC

d_gene: TRBD1
v_gene: TRBV28
j_gene: TRBJ1-5
abundance: medium-sized
CDR3aa: CASRGQGANQPQHF
CDR3nt: TGTGCCAGCAGGGGACAGGGGGCGAATCAGCCCCAGCATTTT

d_gene: TRBD2
v_gene: TRBV9
j_gene: TRBJ2-1
abundance: -
CDR3aa: CASSAGTSGRRFF
CDR3nt: TGTGCCAGCAGCGCGGGGACTAGCGGGCGGCGGTTCTTC

d_gene: TRBD2
v_gene: TRBV7-3
j_gene: TRBJ2-1
abundance: -
CDR3aa: CASKTSGTDDNEQFF
CDR3nt: TGTGCCAGCAAAACTAGCGGGACGGATGACAATGAGCAGTTCTTC

d_gene: TRBD2
v_gene: TRBV6-4
j_gene: TRBJ2-3
abundance: few
CDR3aa: CASSSSSGSTDTQYF
CDR3nt: TGTGCCAGCAGTTCATCTAGCGGAAGCACAGATACGCAGTATTTT

d_gene: TRBD1
v_gene: TRBV30
j_gene: TRBJ2-7
abundance: -
CDR3aa: CAWNRDRNEQYF
CDR3nt: TGTGCCTGGAACCGGGACAGAAACGAGCAGTACTTC

d_gene: TRBD1
v_gene: TRBV19
j_gene: TRBJ1-5
abundance: -
CDR3aa: CASRAQGESQPQHF
CDR3nt: TGTGCCAGTAGGGCACAGGGGGAGAGTCAGCCCCAGCATTTT

d_gene: -
v_gene: TRBV9
j_gene: TRBJ2-2
abundance: -
CDR3aa: CASSVPKGGTGELFF
CDR3nt: TGTGCCAGCAGCGTTCCCAAGGGAGGAACCGGGGAGCTGTTTTTT

d_gene: -
v_gene: TRBV30
j_gene: TRBJ2-7
abundance: -
CDR3aa: CAWSETRYEQYF
CDR3nt: TGTGCCTGGAGTGAAACCCGGTACGAGCAGTACTTC

d_gene: TRBD2
v_gene: TRBV6-1
j_gene: TRBJ2-7
abundance: -
CDR3aa: CASSENLAEPYEQYF
CDR3nt: TGTGCCAGCAGTGAAAACCTAGCGGAGCCCTACGAGCAGTACTTC

d_gene: -
v_gene: TRBV24-1
j_gene: TRBJ2-3
abundance: -
CDR3aa: CATSDSRREITDTQYF
CDR3nt: TGTGCCACCAGTGATTCCCGGCGGGAAATCACAGATACGCAGTATTTT

d_gene: -
v_gene: TRBV3-1/TRBV3-2
j_gene: TRBJ2-2
abundance: few
CDR3aa: CASSQVLQGSTGELFF
CDR3nt: TGTGCCAGCAGCCAAGTCCTACAGGGTTCTACCGGGGAGCTGTTTTTT

d_gene: TRBD2
v_gene: TRBV6-4
j_gene: TRBJ2-1
abundance: -
CDR3aa: CASRATSGSGDEQFF
CDR3nt: TGTGCCAGCAGAGCGACTAGCGGGAGTGGCGATGAGCAGTTCTTC

d_gene: -
v_gene: TRBV19
j_gene: TRBJ1-2
abundance: once
CDR3aa: CASHGQGGYTF
CDR3nt: TGTGCCAGCCATGGACAAGGTGGCTACACCTTC

d_gene: -
v_gene: TRBV9
j_gene: TRBJ2-1
abundance: -
CDR3aa: CASSALGGGSSYNEQFF
CDR3nt: TGTGCCAGCAGCGCTCTTGGTGGAGGGAGCTCCTACAATGAGCAGTTCTTC

d_gene: -
v_gene: TRBV12-3/TRBV12-4
j_gene: TRBJ1-2
abundance: -
CDR3aa: CASSSQGFYGYTF
CDR3nt: TGTGCCAGCAGTTCACAGGGATTCTATGGCTACACCTTC

d_gene: -
v_gene: TRBV9
j_gene: TRBJ1-1
abundance: -
CDR3aa: CASSVQGRDTEAFF
CDR3nt: TGTGCCAGCAGCGTACAGGGCCGAGACACTGAAGCTTTCTTT

d_gene: -
v_gene: TRBV5-1
j_gene: TRBJ1-1
abundance: -
CDR3aa: CASSLVGGNTEAFF
CDR3nt: TGCGCCAGCAGCTTGGTAGGGGGGAACACTGAAGCTTTCTTT

d_gene: -
v_gene: TRBV12-3/TRBV12-4
j_gene: TRBJ1-2
abundance: once
CDR3aa: CASSRGPDYGYTF
CDR3nt: TGTGCCAGCAGCCGAGGGCCGGATTATGGCTACACCTTC

d_gene: -
v_gene: TRBV5-1
j_gene: TRBJ2-7
abundance: -
CDR3aa: CASSFSQVDSSYEQYF
CDR3nt: TGCGCCAGCAGCTTCTCCCAGGTGGACAGCAGCTACGAGCAGTACTTC

d_gene: TRBD1
v_gene: TRBV7-2
j_gene: TRBJ2-7
abundance: -
CDR3aa: CASSLDATGGYPYEQYF
CDR3nt: TGTGCCAGCAGCTTGGATGCAACAGGGGGATATCCTTACGAGCAGTACTTC

d_gene: -
v_gene: TRBV7-9
j_gene: TRBJ1-2
abundance: -
CDR3aa: CASSLDTNYGYTF
CDR3nt: TGTGCCAGCAGCTTAGACACTAACTATGGCTACACCTTC

d_gene: -
v_gene: TRBV28
j_gene: TRBJ2-5
abundance: -
CDR3aa: CASRRDTRRETQYF
CDR3nt: TGTGCCAGCAGGAGGGATACCAGACGGGAGACCCAGTACTTC

d_gene: -
v_gene: TRBV12-2
j_gene: TRBJ2-1
abundance: -
CDR3aa: CASRLAWREKHNEQFF
CDR3nt: TGTGCAAGTCGCTTAGCTTGGCGGGAGAAGCACAATGAGCAGTTCTTC

d_gene: -
v_gene: TRBV7-2
j_gene: TRBJ2-7
abundance: -
CDR3aa: CASSPGTLGYEQYF
CDR3nt: TGTGCCAGCAGCCCCGGGACATTGGGCTACGAGCAGTACTTC

d_gene: -
v_gene: TRBV7-9
j_gene: TRBJ2-6
abundance: once
CDR3aa: CASSTSLGTNLSGANVLTF
CDR3nt: TGTGCCAGCAGCACCAGCCTGGGGACAAACTTATCTGGGGCCAACGTCCTGACTTTC

d_gene: -
v_gene: TRBV28
j_gene: TRBJ2-6
abundance: -
CDR3aa: CASSTINRAGANVLTF
CDR3nt: TGTGCCAGCAGCACCATTAATCGGGCTGGGGCCAACGTCCTGACTTTC

d_gene: TRBD1
v_gene: TRBV29-1
j_gene: TRBJ2-3
abundance: -
CDR3aa: CSALNTGGSTDTQYF
CDR3nt: TGCAGCGCCCTAAACACAGGGGGCTCCACAGATACGCAGTATTTT

d_gene: -
v_gene: TRBV7-6
j_gene: TRBJ2-1
abundance: -
CDR3aa: CASSLATYNEQFF
CDR3nt: TGTGCCAGCAGCTTAGCTACCTACAATGAGCAGTTCTTC